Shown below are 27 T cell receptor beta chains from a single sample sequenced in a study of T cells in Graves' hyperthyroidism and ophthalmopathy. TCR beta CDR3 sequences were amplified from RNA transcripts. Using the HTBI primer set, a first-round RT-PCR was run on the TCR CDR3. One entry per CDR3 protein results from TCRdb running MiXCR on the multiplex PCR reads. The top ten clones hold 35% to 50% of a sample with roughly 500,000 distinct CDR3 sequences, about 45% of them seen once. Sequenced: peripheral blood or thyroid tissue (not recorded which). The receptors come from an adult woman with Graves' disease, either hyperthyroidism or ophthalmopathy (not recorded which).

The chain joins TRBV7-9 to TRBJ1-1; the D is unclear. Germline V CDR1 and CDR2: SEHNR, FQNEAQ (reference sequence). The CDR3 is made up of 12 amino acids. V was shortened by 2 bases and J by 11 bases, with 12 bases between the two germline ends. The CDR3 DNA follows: TGTGCCAGCAGCTTAAGTCAGCTGACCGCTTTCTTT. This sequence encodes CASSLSQLTAFF. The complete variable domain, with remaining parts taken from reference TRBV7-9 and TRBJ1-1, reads DTGVSQNPRHKITKRGQNVTFRCDPISEHNRLYWYRQTLGQGPEFLTYFQNEAQLEKSRLLSDRFSAERPKGSFSTLEIQRTEQGDSAMYLCASSLSQLTAFFGQGTRLTVV.

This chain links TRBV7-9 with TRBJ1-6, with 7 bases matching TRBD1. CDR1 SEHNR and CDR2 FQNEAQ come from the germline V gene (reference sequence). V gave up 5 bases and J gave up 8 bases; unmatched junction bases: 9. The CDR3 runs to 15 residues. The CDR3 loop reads CASSRAHRGDSPLHF. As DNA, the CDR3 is TGTGCCAGCAGCAGAGCCCACAGGGGTGATTCACCCCTCCACTTT.

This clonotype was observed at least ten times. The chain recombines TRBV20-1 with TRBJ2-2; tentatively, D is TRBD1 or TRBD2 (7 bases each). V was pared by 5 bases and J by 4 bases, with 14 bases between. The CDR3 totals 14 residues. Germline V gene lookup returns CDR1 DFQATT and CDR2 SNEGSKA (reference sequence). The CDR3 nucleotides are TGCAGTGCTGGGAGGGGGCTTGGCACCGGGGAGCTGTTTTTT. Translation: CSAGRGLGTGELFF.

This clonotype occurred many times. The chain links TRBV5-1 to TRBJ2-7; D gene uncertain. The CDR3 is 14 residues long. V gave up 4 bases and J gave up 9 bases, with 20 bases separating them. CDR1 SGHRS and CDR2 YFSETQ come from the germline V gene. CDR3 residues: CASSPGGSPWGQYF. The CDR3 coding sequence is TGCGCCAGCAGCCCCGGCGGCAGCCCATGGGGGCAGTACTTC.

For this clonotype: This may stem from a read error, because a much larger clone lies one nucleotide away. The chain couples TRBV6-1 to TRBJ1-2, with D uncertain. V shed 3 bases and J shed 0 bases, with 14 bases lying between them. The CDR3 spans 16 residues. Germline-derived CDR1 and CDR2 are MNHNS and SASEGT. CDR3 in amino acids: CASSDPLRRANYGYTF. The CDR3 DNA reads TGTGCCAGCAGTGACCCTCTTCGCAGAGCTAACTATGGCTACACCTTC.

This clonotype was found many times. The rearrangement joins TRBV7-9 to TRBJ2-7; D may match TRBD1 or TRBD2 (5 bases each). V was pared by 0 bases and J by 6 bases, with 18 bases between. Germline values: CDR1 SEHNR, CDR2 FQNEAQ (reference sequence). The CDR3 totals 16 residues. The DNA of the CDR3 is TGTGCCAGCAGCTTAGCGCTGGCGAGAGGGGAGCTCGAGCAGTACTTC. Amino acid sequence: CASSLALARGELEQYF. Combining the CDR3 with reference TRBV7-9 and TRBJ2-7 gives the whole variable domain DTGVSQNPRHKITKRGQNVTFRCDPISEHNRLYWYRQTLGQGPEFLTYFQNEAQLEKSRLLSDRFSAERPKGSFSTLEIQRTEQGDSAMYLCASSLALARGELEQYFGPGTRLTVT.

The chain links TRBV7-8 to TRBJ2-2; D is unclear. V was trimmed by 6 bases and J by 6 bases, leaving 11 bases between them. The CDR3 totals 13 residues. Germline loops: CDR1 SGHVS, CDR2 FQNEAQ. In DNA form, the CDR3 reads TGTGCCAGCAGTTCACTCGCCCCCGGGGAGCTGTTTTTT. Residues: CASSSLAPGELFF.

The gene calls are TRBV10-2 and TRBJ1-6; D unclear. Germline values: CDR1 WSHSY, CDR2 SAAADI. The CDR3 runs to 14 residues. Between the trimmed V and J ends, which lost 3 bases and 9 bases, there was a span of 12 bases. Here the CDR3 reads CASSDGRSSSPLHF. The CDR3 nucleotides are TGCGCCAGCAGTGATGGACGATCAAGTTCACCCCTCCACTTT.

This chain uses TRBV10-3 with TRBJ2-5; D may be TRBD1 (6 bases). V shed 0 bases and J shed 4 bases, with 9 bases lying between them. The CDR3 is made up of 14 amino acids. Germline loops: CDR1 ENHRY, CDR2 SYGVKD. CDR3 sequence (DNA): TGTGCCATCAGTGAGTCCGCCAGGGGAGAGACCCAGTACTTC. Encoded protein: CAISESARGETQYF.

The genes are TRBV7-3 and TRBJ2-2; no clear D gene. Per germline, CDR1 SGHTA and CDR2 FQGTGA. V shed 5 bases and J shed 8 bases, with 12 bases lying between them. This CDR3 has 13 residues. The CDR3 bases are TGTGCCAGCAGCCGCCTTGGTTCTGGGGAGCTGTTTTTT. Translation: CASSRLGSGELFF.

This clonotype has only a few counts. This CDR3 reads CATSRDRGLETQYF. The CDR3 coding sequence is TGTGCCACCAGCAGAGATCGCGGGCTGGAGACCCAGTACTTC. The chain joins TRBV15 to TRBJ2-5; possibly TRBD2 for D (5 bases). The germline V and J ends were trimmed by 0 bases and 5 bases, with 10 bases remaining between them. Per the germline V gene, CDR1 is LNHNV and CDR2 is YYDKDF (reference sequence). The CDR3 is 14 residues long.

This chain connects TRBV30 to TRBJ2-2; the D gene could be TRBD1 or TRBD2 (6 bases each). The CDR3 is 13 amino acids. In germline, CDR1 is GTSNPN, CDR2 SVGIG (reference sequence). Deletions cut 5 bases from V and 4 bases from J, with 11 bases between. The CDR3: CAWAGQSTGELFF. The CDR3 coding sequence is TGTGCCTGGGCGGGACAAAGCACCGGGGAGCTGTTTTTT.

DNA of the CDR3: TGTGCCAGCAGCTTAGTAGCTAGCGGGTCCGGGGAGCTGTTTTTT. This gives the protein CASSLVASGSGELFF. The chain links TRBV11-2 to TRBJ2-2, with TRBD2 matching 8 bases. V was clipped by 1 base and J by 6 bases; unmatched bases: 4. This CDR3 region has 15 residues. Germline CDR1 is SGHAT and CDR2 is FQNNGV.

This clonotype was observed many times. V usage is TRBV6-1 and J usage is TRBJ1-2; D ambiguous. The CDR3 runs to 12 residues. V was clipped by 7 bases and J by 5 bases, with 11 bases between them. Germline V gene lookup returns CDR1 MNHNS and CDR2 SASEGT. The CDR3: CASMSGRYGYTF. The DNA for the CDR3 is TGTGCCAGCATGTCCGGGCGGTATGGCTACACCTTC.

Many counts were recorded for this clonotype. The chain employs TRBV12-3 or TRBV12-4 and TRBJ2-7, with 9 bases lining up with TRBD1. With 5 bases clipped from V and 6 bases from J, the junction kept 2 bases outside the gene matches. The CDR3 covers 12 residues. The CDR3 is CASSPTGGEQYF. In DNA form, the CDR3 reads TGTGCCAGCAGTCCGACAGGGGGCGAGCAGTACTTC.

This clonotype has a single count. The CDR3 spells CSVDDRGWGEQYF. The CDR3 DNA follows: TGCAGCGTTGACGACAGGGGATGGGGCGAGCAGTACTTC. The chain has TRBV29-1 and TRBJ2-7, with TRBD1 identical over 8 bases. The length of the CDR3 is 13 residues. Looked up from germline, CDR1 is SQVTM and CDR2 is ANQGSEA. The ends lost 3 bases at V and 6 bases at J; junction bases unmatched: 7.

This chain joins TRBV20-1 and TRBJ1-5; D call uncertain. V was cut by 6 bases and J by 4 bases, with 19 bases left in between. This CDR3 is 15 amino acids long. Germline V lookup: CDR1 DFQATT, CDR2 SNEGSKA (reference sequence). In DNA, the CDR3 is TGCAGTGCCACCAGCAGAGATAAGGTAAATCAGCCCCAGCATTTT. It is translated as CSATSRDKVNQPQHF.

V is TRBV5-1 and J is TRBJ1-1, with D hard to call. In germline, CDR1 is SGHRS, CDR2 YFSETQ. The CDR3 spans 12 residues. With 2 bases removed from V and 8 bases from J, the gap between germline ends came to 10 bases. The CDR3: CASSFVRIEAFF. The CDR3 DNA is TGCGCCAGCAGCTTCGTACGGATCGAAGCTTTCTTT.

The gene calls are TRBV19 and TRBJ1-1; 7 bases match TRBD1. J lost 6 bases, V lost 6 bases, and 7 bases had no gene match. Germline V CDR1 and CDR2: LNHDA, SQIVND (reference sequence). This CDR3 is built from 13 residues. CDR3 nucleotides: TGTGCCAGTAGCCAAGGGGGCTTCGCTGAAGCTTTCTTT. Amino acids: CASSQGGFAEAFF. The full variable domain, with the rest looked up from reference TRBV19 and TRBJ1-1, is DGGITQSPKYLFRKEGQNVTLSCEQNLNHDAMYWYRQDPGQGLRLIYYSQIVNDFQKGDIAEGYSVSREKKESFPLTVTSAQKNPTAFYLCASSQGGFAEAFFGQGTRLTVV.

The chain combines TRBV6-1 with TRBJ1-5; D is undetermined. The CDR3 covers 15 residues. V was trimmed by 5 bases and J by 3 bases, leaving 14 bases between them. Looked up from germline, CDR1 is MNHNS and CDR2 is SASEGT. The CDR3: CASSLDRAHNQPQHF. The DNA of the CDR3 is TGTGCCAGCAGTCTGGACCGGGCCCACAATCAGCCCCAGCATTTT.

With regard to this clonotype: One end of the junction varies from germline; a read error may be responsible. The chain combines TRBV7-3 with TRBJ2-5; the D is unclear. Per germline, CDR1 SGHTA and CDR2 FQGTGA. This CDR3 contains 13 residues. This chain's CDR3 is CAGSSSWGETQYF. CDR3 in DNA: TGTGCCGGCAGCTCATCTTGGGGTGAGACCCAGTACTTC.

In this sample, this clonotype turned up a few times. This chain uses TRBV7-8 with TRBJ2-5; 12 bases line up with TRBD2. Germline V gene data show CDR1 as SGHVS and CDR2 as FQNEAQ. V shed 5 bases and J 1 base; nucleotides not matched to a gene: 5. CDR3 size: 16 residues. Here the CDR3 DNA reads TGTGCCAGCAGCGCCGGACTAGCGGGGACCCAAGAGACCCAGTACTTC. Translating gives CASSAGLAGTQETQYF.

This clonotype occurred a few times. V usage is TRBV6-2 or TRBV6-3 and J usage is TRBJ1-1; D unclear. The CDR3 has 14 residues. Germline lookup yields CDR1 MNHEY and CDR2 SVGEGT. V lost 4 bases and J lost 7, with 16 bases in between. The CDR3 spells CASSFRLVYGEAFF. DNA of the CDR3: TGTGCCAGCAGTTTCAGGTTGGTATACGGTGAAGCTTTCTTT.

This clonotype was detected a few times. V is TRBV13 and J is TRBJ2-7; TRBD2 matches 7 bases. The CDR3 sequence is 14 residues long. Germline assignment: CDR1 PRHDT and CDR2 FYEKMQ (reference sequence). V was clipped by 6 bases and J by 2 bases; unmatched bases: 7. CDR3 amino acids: CASSLTSEAYEQYF. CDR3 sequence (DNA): TGTGCCAGCAGTCTCACTAGCGAAGCCTACGAGCAGTACTTC.

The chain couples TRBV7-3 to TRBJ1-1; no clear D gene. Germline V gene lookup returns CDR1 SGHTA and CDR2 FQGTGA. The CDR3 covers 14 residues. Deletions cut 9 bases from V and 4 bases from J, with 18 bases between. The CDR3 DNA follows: TGTGCCAGTAGACGGGCAGAACTTTTCACTGAAGCTTTCTTT. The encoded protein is CASRRAELFTEAFF.

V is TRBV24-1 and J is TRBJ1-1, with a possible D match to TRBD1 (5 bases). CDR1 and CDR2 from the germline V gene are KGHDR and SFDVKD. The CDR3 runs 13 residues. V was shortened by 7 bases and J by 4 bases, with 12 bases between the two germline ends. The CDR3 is CATRYPGGTEAFF. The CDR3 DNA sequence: TGTGCCACCAGATACCCCGGGGGCACTGAAGCTTTCTTT.

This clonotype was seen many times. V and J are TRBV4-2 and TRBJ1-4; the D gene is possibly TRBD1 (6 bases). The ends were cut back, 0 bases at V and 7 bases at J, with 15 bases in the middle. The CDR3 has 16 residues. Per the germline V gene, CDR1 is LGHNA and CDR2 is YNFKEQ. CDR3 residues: CASSQDRGRGREKLFF. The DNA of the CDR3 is TGTGCCAGCAGCCAAGATCGGGGCAGGGGACGTGAAAAACTGTTTTTT.